Below are 13 T cell receptor beta chains sequenced from a single sample in a study of PD-L1 blockade in urothelial cancer. The sample's time point: pretreatment peripheral blood. The data were produced by immunoSEQ multiplex PCR, yet TCRdb's version contains in-frame clones alone and is incomplete. The sample consists of about 45,000 clones, approximately 90% of them appearing once. The sample in question was PBMCs, obtained around atezolizumab (anti-PD-L1) treatment. The receptors shown here come from a donor aged 40 or older with urothelial cancer.

The rearrangement links TRBV7-2 to TRBJ2-7; 11 bases match TRBD2. The CDR3 has 16 amino acids. The germline CDR1 and CDR2 sequences are SGHTA and FQGNSA. J lost 4 bases, V lost 5 bases, and 10 bases had no gene match. CDR3 coding DNA: TGTGCCAGCAGCCGAACGACTAGCGGGACACTATACGAGCAGTACTTC. It yields the protein CASSRTTSGTLYEQYF.

The chain joins TRBV18 to TRBJ1-1; 9 bases align to TRBD1. Trimming at V came to 2 bases and at J to 5 bases, leaving 6 bases not matched to a gene. Germline CDR1 is KGHSH and CDR2 is LQKENI. The CDR3 extends over 15 amino acids. CDR3 in amino acids: CASSPSTGGGTEAFF. Written as DNA, the CDR3 is TGTGCCAGCTCACCATCCACAGGGGGCGGTACTGAAGCTTTCTTT.

The V gene is TRBV12-5, the J gene TRBJ1-5; TRBD1 matches at 8 bases. CDR3 length: 17 amino acids. Looked up from germline, CDR1 is LGHNT and CDR2 is FRNRAP. V gave up 1 base and J gave up 2 bases; unmatched junction bases: 7. CDR3 region: CASGLATGGAGNQPQHF. The CDR3 DNA reads as TGTGCTAGTGGTTTGGCTACAGGGGGAGCGGGCAATCAGCCCCAGCATTTT.

The J gene is TRBJ2-2, the V gene TRBV9; TRBD2 agrees at 10 bases. The CDR3 runs 15 residues. The germline V gene encodes CDR1 SGDLS and CDR2 YYNGEE. V lost 4 bases, J lost 7 bases, and 7 bases stayed unmatched. CDR3 loop: CASSQGVAGGGELFF. The CDR3 bases are TGTGCCAGCAGCCAGGGAGTAGCGGGGGGCGGGGAGCTGTTTTTT.

This clone was detected only once. This chain uses TRBV6-1 with TRBJ2-1, with 11 bases lining up with TRBD1. Germline V gives CDR1 MNHNS, CDR2 SASEGT. Trimming removed 6 bases from V and 8 bases from J; junction bases left unmatched: 6. The CDR3 covers 14 residues. The CDR3 DNA is TGTGCCAGCAGCGGACAGGGGGCGTTTTATGAGCAGTTCTTC. Protein sequence: CASSGQGAFYEQFF.

The chain combines TRBV6-5 with TRBJ1-5, with D possibly being TRBD1 (6 bases). V shed 7 bases and J shed 5 bases, with 9 bases lying between them. The CDR3 is made up of 12 amino acids. Germline CDR1 reads MNHEY; CDR2 reads SVGAGI. The CDR3 loop reads CASKHRDQPQHF. In DNA form, the CDR3 reads TGTGCCAGCAAACACAGGGATCAGCCCCAGCATTTT.

V is TRBV30 and J is TRBJ2-3; TRBD1 matches at 9 bases. Germline assignment: CDR1 GTSNPN and CDR2 SVGIG (reference sequence). Trimming took 1 base from V and 6 from J; bases not matched to a gene: 8. The CDR3 runs to 15 residues. CDR3 coding DNA: TGTGCCTGGAGTGCCGGGACAGGGATAAGGGATACGCAGTATTTT. It codes for CAWSAGTGIRDTQYF.

Only one count was recorded for this clone. The chain links TRBV30 to TRBJ2-3, with 9 bases fitting TRBD1. CDR3 length: 14 residues. J gave up 7 bases and V 3 bases, and 8 bases lay outside the gene matches. Germline V gives CDR1 GTSNPN, CDR2 SVGIG (reference sequence). The CDR3, as DNA: TGTGCCTGGAGGTCGGGACAGGGTGCGAATACGCAGTATTTT. This codes for CAWRSGQGANTQYF.

V is TRBV25-1 and J is TRBJ1-5; possibly TRBD1 for D (5 bases). V was cut by 6 bases and J by 0 bases, with 12 bases left in between. The length of the CDR3 is 15 residues. Germline CDR1 reads MGHDK; CDR2 reads SYGVNS. The CDR3 here is CASSGHPYSNQPQHF. CDR3 sequence (DNA): TGTGCCAGCAGCGGACACCCTTATAGCAATCAGCCCCAGCATTTT.

The chain links TRBV28 to TRBJ2-7; D gene unclear. The V gene lost 2 bases and the J gene lost 2 bases, with 10 bases spanning the gap. CDR1 MDHEN and CDR2 SYDVKM come from the germline V gene. This CDR3 is 14 amino acids long. For the CDR3, the DNA is TGTGCCAGCAGTTTACACGGTGGAGCCTACGAGCAGTACTTC. Its protein is CASSLHGGAYEQYF.

The rearrangement links TRBV7-8 to TRBJ2-6; D is unclear. With 2 bases removed from V and 2 bases from J, the gap between germline ends came to 4 bases. Germline CDR1 reads SGHVS; CDR2 reads FQNEAQ. The CDR3 length is 14 residues. The CDR3 DNA reads as TGTGCCAGCAGCTTATCTCCTGGGGCCAACGTCCTGACTTTC. Protein product: CASSLSPGANVLTF.

The genes are TRBV28 and TRBJ2-7; perhaps TRBD1 as D (5 bases). Germline V gene sequence: CDR1 MDHEN, CDR2 SYDVKM. This CDR3 is 14 amino acids long. V was trimmed by 6 bases and J by 3 bases, leaving 15 bases between them. The CDR3 sequence: CASSRVELIYEQYF. In DNA, the CDR3 is TGTGCCAGCAGCAGGGTCGAACTGATCTACGAGCAGTACTTC.

V and J are TRBV4-1 and TRBJ2-2; D gene unclear. The CDR3 totals 13 residues. V shed 4 bases and J shed 7 bases, with 10 bases lying between them. The germline gives CDR1 MGHRA, CDR2 YSYEKL. CDR3 sequence reads: CASSPTSGGELFF. The CDR3 bases are TGCGCCAGCAGCCCCACTTCCGGCGGGGAGCTGTTTTTT.